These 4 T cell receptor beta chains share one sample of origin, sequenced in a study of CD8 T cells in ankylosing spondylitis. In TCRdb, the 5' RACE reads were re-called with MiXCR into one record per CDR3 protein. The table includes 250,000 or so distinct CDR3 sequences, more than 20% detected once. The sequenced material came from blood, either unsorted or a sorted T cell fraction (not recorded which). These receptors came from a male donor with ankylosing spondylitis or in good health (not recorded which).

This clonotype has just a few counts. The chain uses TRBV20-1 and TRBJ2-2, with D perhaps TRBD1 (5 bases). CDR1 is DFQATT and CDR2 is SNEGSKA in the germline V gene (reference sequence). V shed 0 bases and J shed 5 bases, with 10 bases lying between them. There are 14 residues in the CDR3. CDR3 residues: CSAREGVGTGELFF. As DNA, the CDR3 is TGCAGTGCTAGAGAAGGGGTAGGGACCGGGGAGCTGTTTTTT.

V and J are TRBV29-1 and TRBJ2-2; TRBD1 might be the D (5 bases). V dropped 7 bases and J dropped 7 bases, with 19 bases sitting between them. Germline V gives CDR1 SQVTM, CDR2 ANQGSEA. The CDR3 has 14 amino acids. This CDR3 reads CSADHKGQGGELFF. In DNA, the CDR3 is TGCAGCGCCGACCATAAGGGGCAGGGCGGGGAGCTGTTTTTT.

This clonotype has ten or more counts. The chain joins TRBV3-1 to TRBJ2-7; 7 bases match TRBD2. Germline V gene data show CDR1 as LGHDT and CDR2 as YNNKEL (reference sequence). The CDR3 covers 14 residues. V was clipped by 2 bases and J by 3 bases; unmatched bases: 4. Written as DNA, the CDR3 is TGTGCCAGCAGCCAACGGGGGGAAATCTACGAGCAGTACTTC. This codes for CASSQRGEIYEQYF.

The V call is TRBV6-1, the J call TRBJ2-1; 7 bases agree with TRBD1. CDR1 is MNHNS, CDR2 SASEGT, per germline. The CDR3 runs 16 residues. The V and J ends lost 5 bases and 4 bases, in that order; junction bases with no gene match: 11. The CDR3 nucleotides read TGTGCCAGCAGTCGTACCCCGGGACAGACATACAATGAGCAGTTCTTC. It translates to CASSRTPGQTYNEQFF.